Only a few counts were recorded for the clone carrying this TCR beta chain. Seattle participants joined during active infection and were tracked over time. This sample is part of a study of blood T cell repertoires in COVID-19. Study overall: Acute-phase and convalescent COVID-19 samples originated in the United States, Italy and Spain. T cells, B-cell-depleted T cells, or PBMCs provided the cDNA or gDNA that served as material.

Per the authors' pipeline: Reference gene primer amplification in the assay estimated nucleated cell counts. Sequencing used immunoSEQ multiplex PCR; TCRdb keeps in-frame clones, though not all of them. V, J and clone size derive from that table, while D and trimming were established from the DNA sequence. This table has 300,000 to 450,000 clones, around 87% appearing once. This sequence was found in a woman aged 55 to 70 with COVID-19, enrolled during active disease. The sequencing sample was made of peripheral blood.

In nucleotides, the CDR3 is TGCGCCAGCAGCTTCAGACTAGCGGGGGGGCCAGATACGCAGTATTTT. Residues: CASSFRLAGGPDTQYF. The chain recombines TRBV5-1 with TRBJ2-3; 14 bases are shared with TRBD2. Germline CDR1 is SGHRS and CDR2 is YFSETQ. V was pared by 2 bases and J by 4 bases, with 3 bases of the junction left unmatched. The CDR3 loop spans 16 amino acids.